These 25 T cell receptor beta chains were sequenced from one sample in a study of Ad26.COV2.S vaccination and SARS-CoV-2 variants. The table came from immunoSEQ multiplex PCR; TCRdb's copy has only in-frame clones and leaves some out. The repertoire holds 350,000 to 600,000 clones, 80% to 90% seen once, with around 1.8% in the top ten. As to treatment: some 20 received Ad26.COV2.S at low or high dose, single or two shots; roughly five received placebo; per-sample allocation not given. Sampling happened 63 days after the first vaccine or placebo injection. The starting material was peripheral blood, obtained in a trial of Ad26.COV2.S vaccine versus placebo. All receptors come from a person between 18 and 59 years old who received the Ad26.COV2.S COVID-19 vaccine or a placebo.

The V gene is TRBV5-5, the J gene TRBJ2-2; unclear D gene. CDR1 SGHKS and CDR2 YYEKEE come from the germline V gene (reference sequence). The V and J ends lost 2 bases and 7 bases respectively, with 3 bases between them. This CDR3 is 11 amino acids long. The CDR3 loop is CASSFFGELFF. The CDR3 DNA reads TGTGCCAGCAGCTTTTTCGGGGAGCTGTTTTTT.

This clone qualifies as medium-sized. The rearrangement joins TRBV19 to TRBJ2-2; either TRBD1 or TRBD2 may fit D (7 bases each). Trimming shortened V by 7 bases and J by 1 base, and 16 bases separated the two germline ends. Germline CDR1 LNHDA, CDR2 SQIVND (reference sequence). The CDR3 runs 16 residues. The CDR3 nucleotides are TGTGCCAGTAAGCACCAGGGGGGGTTGAACACCGGGGAGCTGTTTTTT. Translating gives CASKHQGGLNTGELFF.

This chain uses TRBV27 with TRBJ2-7; 8 bases are shared with TRBD2. The germline V gene has CDR1 MNHEY and CDR2 SMNVEV (reference sequence). V shed 2 bases, J shed 2 bases, and the junction held 5 bases outside the gene matches. The CDR3 has 15 amino acids. The chain's CDR3 is CASSLGSGSPYEQYF. The CDR3 DNA sequence: TGTGCCAGCAGTTTAGGGAGCGGGAGTCCCTACGAGCAGTACTTC.

The chain has TRBV3-1 (or the pseudogene TRBV3-2) and TRBJ2-7; perhaps TRBD2 as D (5 bases). Per the germline V gene, CDR1 is LGHDT and CDR2 is YNNKEL (reference sequence). V gave up 5 bases and J gave up 4 bases, with 15 bases separating them. This CDR3 region has 14 residues. The CDR3 sequence: CASSYGLAQYEQYF. DNA of the CDR3: TGTGCCAGCAGCTACGGCCTAGCCCAATACGAGCAGTACTTC.

This chain joins TRBV5-1 and TRBJ2-7; D is uncertain. The V and J ends lost 4 bases and 2 bases respectively, with 7 bases between them. Germline CDR1 SGHRS, CDR2 YFSETQ. The CDR3 extends over 12 amino acids. The CDR3 sequence is CASSNSAYEQYF. The CDR3 region has the DNA TGCGCCAGCAGCAACAGCGCCTACGAGCAGTACTTC.

The chain carries TRBV6-5 and TRBJ2-3; D might be TRBD1 (6 bases). V was pared by 8 bases and J by 2 bases, with 17 bases between. CDR1 and CDR2 (germline): MNHEY, SVGAGI. The CDR3 consists of 15 residues. CDR3: CASPQGLTHTDTQYF. As DNA, the CDR3 is TGTGCCAGCCCCCAGGGGCTAACCCACACAGATACGCAGTATTTT.

This sequence joins TRBV11-3 and TRBJ2-2, with 11 bases lining up with TRBD2. The CDR3 is 17 residues long. Germline trimming cut 3 bases from V and 3 bases from J; bases unmatched to any gene: 6. Germline V gives CDR1 SGHNT, CDR2 YENEEA. CDR3 DNA: TGTGCCAGCAGCTTTAGCGGGAGGGGCTTCGACACCGGGGAGCTGTTTTTT. It specifies CASSFSGRGFDTGELFF.

The rearrangement uses TRBV7-8 and TRBJ1-5; TRBD1 might be the D (5 bases). This CDR3 region has 15 residues. Trimming took off 4 bases at V and 4 bases at J, with 14 bases between the two ends. In germline, CDR1 is SGHVS, CDR2 FQNEAQ. In DNA form, the CDR3 reads TGTGCCAGCAGCTCGACAGTTGGGGGGAATCAGCCCCAGCATTTT. It codes for CASSSTVGGNQPQHF.

V gene TRBV20-1 combines with J gene TRBJ1-2, with unresolved D. Germline assignment: CDR1 DFQATT and CDR2 SNEGSKA (reference sequence). Trimming removed 3 bases from V and 7 bases from J, with 9 bases in between. The CDR3 length is 11 residues. CDR3 residues: CSARRQSGYTF. Here the CDR3 DNA reads TGCAGTGCTAGGCGGCAATCTGGCTACACCTTC.

The V call is TRBV7-2, the J call TRBJ1-5; TRBD1 matches 9 bases. Germline-derived CDR1 and CDR2 are SGHTA and FQGNSA. The trim removed 3 bases at V and 7 bases at J, leaving 7 bases unmatched. This CDR3 region has 15 residues. The CDR3 sequence: CASSLSGTGRQPQHF. In DNA form, the CDR3 reads TGTGCCAGCAGCTTGTCGGGGACAGGGCGACAGCCCCAGCATTTT.

The CDR3 DNA is TGTGCCATCAGTGCGGGTTGGAAGACCCAGTACTTC. Residues: CAISAGWKTQYF. The chain uses TRBV10-3 and TRBJ2-5; D gene ambiguous. The CDR3 is 12 amino acids. CDR1 is ENHRY and CDR2 is SYGVKD in the germline V gene. Between the trimmed V and J ends, which lost 4 bases and 6 bases, there was a span of 9 bases.

Of note for this clone: Germline is not matched at one junction end, which may reflect a read error. This sequence joins TRBV7-7 and TRBJ1-4, with D unresolved. The length of the CDR3 is 15 residues. CDR1 SSHAT and CDR2 FNYEAQ come from the germline V gene (reference sequence). CDR3 coding DNA: TGTGCTAGCAGCTTAGGTGTCGGGAAAAATGAAAAACTGTTTTTT. Translated: CASSLGVGKNEKLFF. Using reference TRBV7-7 and TRBJ1-4 for the parts outside the CDR3, the full variable domain is GAGVSQSPRYKVTKRGQDVTLRCDPISSHATLYWYQQALGQGPEFLTYFNYEAQPDKSGLPSDRFSAERPEGSISTLTIQRTEQRDSAMYRCASSLGVGKNEKLFFGSGTQLSVL.

This chain connects TRBV11-3 to TRBJ2-2; 7 bases match TRBD2. J lost 8 bases, V lost 0 bases, and 15 bases had no gene match. CDR1 and CDR2 (germline): SGHNT, YENEEA. CDR3 length: 18 residues. For the CDR3, the DNA is TGTGCCAGCAGCTTAGATAGCCGACTAGCACCCTTATCTGGGGAGCTGTTTTTT. This encodes CASSLDSRLAPLSGELFF.

The rearrangement links TRBV5-5 to TRBJ2-7; D gene unclear. From germline, CDR1 is SGHKS and CDR2 YYEKEE (reference sequence). V lost 7 bases to trimming and J lost 5 bases, with 13 bases between them. The CDR3 totals 12 residues. In nucleotides, the CDR3 is TGTGCCAGCGGCCCTGGCCGGAACGAGCAGTACTTC. Amino acid sequence: CASGPGRNEQYF.

This clone occurred once. V usage is TRBV9 and J usage is TRBJ1-1; D is undetermined. The CDR3 spans 15 residues. The germline V gene encodes CDR1 SGDLS and CDR2 YYNGEE. V was pared by 4 bases and J by 1 base, with 14 bases between. The CDR3 DNA reads TGTGCCAGCAGCCCCCGAGGCAACCGGAACACTGAAGCTTTCTTT. It is translated as CASSPRGNRNTEAFF.

This clone was seen only once. The chain joins TRBV19 to TRBJ2-2, with D possibly matching TRBD2 (6 bases). Germline V gene lookup returns CDR1 LNHDA and CDR2 SQIVND (reference sequence). This CDR3 has 15 residues. Trimming took off 3 bases at V and 6 bases at J, with 14 bases between the two ends. The DNA of the CDR3 is TGTGCCAGTAGTATTCGGGCGGGGAGCGCCGGGGAGCTGTTTTTT. It is translated as CASSIRAGSAGELFF.

The V gene is TRBV7-2, the J gene TRBJ2-7; D might be TRBD1 or TRBD2, each matching 6 bases. Per the germline V gene, CDR1 is SGHTA and CDR2 is FQGNSA. This CDR3 comprises 13 residues. The V end was cut by 0 bases, the J end by 6 bases, with 9 bases between. The CDR3 spells CASSLAGGGEQYF. In nucleotides, the CDR3 is TGTGCCAGCAGCTTAGCCGGAGGGGGCGAGCAGTACTTC.

This clone was recorded a few times. This rearrangement joins TRBV4-1 to TRBJ1-1; no reliable D call. Between the trimmed V and J ends, which lost 0 bases and 1 base, there was a span of 6 bases. The germline gives CDR1 MGHRA, CDR2 YSYEKL. There are 14 residues in the CDR3. CDR3 in amino acids: CASSQEGPNTEAFF. The CDR3, as DNA: TGCGCCAGCAGCCAAGAAGGACCGAACACTGAAGCTTTCTTT.

This chain joins TRBV15 and TRBJ2-6; TRBD1 might be the D (7 bases). This CDR3 has 18 amino acids. Germline values: CDR1 LNHNV, CDR2 YYDKDF (reference sequence). Trimming removed 1 base at V and 4 bases at J, with 17 bases between. The CDR3 loop is CATSRGQGGDAGANVLTF. The CDR3 region has the DNA TGTGCCACCAGCAGAGGACAGGGAGGTGATGCCGGGGCCAACGTCCTGACTTTC.

The chain uses TRBV18 and TRBJ1-4; TRBD1 agrees at 8 bases. This CDR3 region has 13 residues. CDR1 and CDR2 from the germline V gene are KGHSH and LQKENI. V trimming: 3 bases; J trimming: 6 bases; junction bases outside the gene matches: 0. The CDR3 loop reads CASSPDRDEKLFF. The CDR3 bases are TGTGCCAGCTCACCGGACAGGGATGAAAAACTGTTTTTT.

The chain employs TRBV3-1 (or the pseudogene TRBV3-2) and TRBJ2-7; D remains ambiguous. Trimming stripped 1 base from V and 5 bases from J, with 6 bases between. The CDR3 runs to 12 residues. Germline CDR1 reads LGHDT; CDR2 reads YNNKEL (reference sequence). CDR3 in amino acids: CASSQVVHEQYF. CDR3 DNA: TGTGCCAGCAGCCAAGTCGTCCACGAGCAGTACTTC.

The chain has TRBV28 and TRBJ2-1, with a weak D call TRBD2 (6 bases). The CDR3 sequence is 14 residues long. In germline, CDR1 is MDHEN, CDR2 SYDVKM. The V gene lost 7 bases and the J gene lost 6 bases, with 16 bases spanning the gap. In nucleotides, the CDR3 is TGTGCCAGCACCGTCGGAGGGGCCGGCAATGAGCAGTTCTTC. As protein: CASTVGGAGNEQFF.

In its sample, this clone was seen a few times. The genes are TRBV7-9 and TRBJ1-5, with D unresolved. Germline CDR1 SEHNR, CDR2 FQNEAQ (reference sequence). V was trimmed by 5 bases and J by 5 bases, leaving 10 bases between them. The CDR3 covers 13 residues. As DNA, the CDR3 is TGTGCCAGCAGCCCATCCCAATATCAGCCCCAGCATTTT. It codes for CASSPSQYQPQHF.

V and J are TRBV28 and TRBJ1-3; no clear D. This CDR3 region has 14 residues. The germline V and J ends were trimmed by 1 base and 3 bases, with 7 bases remaining between them. Germline lookup yields CDR1 MDHEN and CDR2 SYDVKM. The CDR3 region has the DNA TGTGCCAGCAGTTTATTGCCAATTGGAAACACCATATATTTT. Protein: CASSLLPIGNTIYF. The entire variable domain, with the rest obtained from reference TRBV28 and TRBJ1-3, is as follows: DVKVTQSSRYLVKRTGEKVFLECVQDMDHENMFWYRQDPGLGLRLIYFSYDVKMKEKGDIPEGYSVSREKKERFSLILESASTNQTSMYLCASSLLPIGNTIYFGEGSWLTVV.

The chain has TRBV4-3 and TRBJ2-7; D may be TRBD1 or TRBD2 (5 bases each). This CDR3 comprises 15 residues. V gave up 0 bases and J gave up 5 bases, with 14 bases separating them. Germline V gene sequence: CDR1 LGHNA, CDR2 YSLEER. The chain's CDR3 is CASSQDSPGRHEQYF. CDR3 nucleotides: TGCGCCAGCAGCCAAGATAGTCCGGGGCGCCACGAGCAGTACTTC.